The rows below give T cell receptor beta chains drawn from one sample of a study of blood T cell repertoires in COVID-19. Sequencing used immunoSEQ multiplex PCR; TCRdb keeps in-frame clones, though not all of them. The sample lists approximately 200,000 clones, approximately 94% seen once, with about 0.8% in the top ten. The sequencing sample was made of peripheral blood. These receptors came from a man younger than 45 with COVID-19, enrolled during active disease. Each CDR3 is given with its conserved first and last residue. Only part of the rows carry a size: once, few, many, or a class if the clone is expanded.

cdr3_aa j_call clone_size v_call
CATSDGSNTEAFF TRBJ1-1 - TRBV24-1
CASSERGQGNPSAEAFF TRBJ1-1 - TRBV2
CASSLIPGRGTDTQYF TRBJ2-3 - TRBV7-2
CASSPRRDYEQYF TRBJ2-7 few TRBV7-9
CASSKAYDRPGYTF TRBJ1-2 - TRBV21-1
CASSLGQTGTGELFF TRBJ2-2 - TRBV7-6
CASSEVRGEKLFF TRBJ1-4 - TRBV6-1
CASSQEAGGTGDYGYTF TRBJ1-2 - TRBV3-1/TRBV3-2
CASSSGQGAYGYTF TRBJ1-2 - TRBV5-1
CASSGGTGAYPFF TRBJ2-1 - TRBV2
CASSNGQNRLKGGYTF TRBJ1-2 - TRBV4-1
CASSLRQGAGELFF TRBJ2-2 - TRBV5-4
CASSLESGGNQPQHF TRBJ1-5 - TRBV7-9
CASSFTNTYEQYF TRBJ2-7 - TRBV5-4
CSVEDVGQGVQSNYGYTF TRBJ1-2 - TRBV29-1
CASQKGASGNTIYF TRBJ1-3 - TRBV30
CSVEVTGLEETQYF TRBJ2-5 - TRBV29-1
CASSPSWQGYNSPLHF TRBJ1-6 - TRBV7-9
CASSARDSYNEQFF TRBJ2-1 - TRBV9
CAWGGSYNEQFF TRBJ2-1 - TRBV30
CASSPTGDRDGYTF TRBJ1-2 - TRBV18
CASSLNPTGSGNTEAFF TRBJ1-1 once TRBV5-1
CARNDRTSGANVLTF TRBJ2-6 - TRBV19
CASSEAAGQGAYYGYTF TRBJ1-2 - TRBV6-1
CASSTPRRQGLGTEAFF TRBJ1-1 - TRBV3-1/TRBV3-2
CAWSVTGQGNSPLHF TRBJ1-6 - TRBV30
CASSSGQGASGYTF TRBJ1-2 few TRBV28
CASSAAGPNQPQHF TRBJ1-5 - TRBV27
CASSLYYEQYF TRBJ2-7 - TRBV7-9
CASTSREIGELFF TRBJ2-2 - TRBV19
CSASPQVNYGYTF TRBJ1-2 - TRBV20-1
CATSRDEGDRHGWNYGYTF TRBJ1-2 - TRBV15
CASSMAQGDNQPQHF TRBJ1-5 - TRBV19
CASSEGQGWPYNEQFF TRBJ2-1 - TRBV9
CASSLSFARVRSNQPQHF TRBJ1-5 - TRBV27
CASSQHSGNTIYF TRBJ1-3 - TRBV2
CASSPTAGGPANYGYTF TRBJ1-2 - TRBV18